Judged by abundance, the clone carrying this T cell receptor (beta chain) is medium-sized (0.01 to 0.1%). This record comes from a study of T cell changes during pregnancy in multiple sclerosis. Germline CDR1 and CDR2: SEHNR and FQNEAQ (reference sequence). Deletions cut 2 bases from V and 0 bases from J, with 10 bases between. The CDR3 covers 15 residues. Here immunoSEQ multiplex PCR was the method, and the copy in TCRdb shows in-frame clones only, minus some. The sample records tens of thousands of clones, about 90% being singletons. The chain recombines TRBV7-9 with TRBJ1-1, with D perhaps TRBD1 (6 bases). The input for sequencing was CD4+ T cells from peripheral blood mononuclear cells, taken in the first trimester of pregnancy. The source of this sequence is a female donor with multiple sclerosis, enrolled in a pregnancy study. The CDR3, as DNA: TGTGCCAGCAGCTTACAGACAGGATTGAACACTGAAGCTTTCTTT. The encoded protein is CASSLQTGLNTEAFF. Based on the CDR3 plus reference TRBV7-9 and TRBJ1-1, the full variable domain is DTGVSQNPRHKITKRGQNVTFRCDPISEHNRLYWYRQTLGQGPEFLTYFQNEAQLEKSRLLSDRFSAERPKGSFSTLEIQRTEQGDSAMYLCASSLQTGLNTEAFFGQGTRLTVV.